The TCR beta chain under discussion was sequenced for a study of blood T cell repertoires in COVID-19 (dated by TCRdb to about 2020). About the study as a whole: Samples from collaborators originated in the United States, Italy and Spain and spanned both the acute and convalescent phases of COVID-19. The prospective study material was composed of cDNA or gDNA derived from T cells, B-cell-depleted T cells, or PBMCs. The dataset comprised deeply sampled blood TCRbeta repertoires from subjects exposed to, actively infected with, or recovered from COVID-19. The repertoires were released in a freely available public database intended as a resource for research on the immune response to SARS-CoV-2. Samples came from the ongoing ImmuneRACE study (first 160 participants) plus 1,254 subjects from 6 global collaborators. The sample metadata nearly always contained a de-identified subject ID, COVID-19 status, age in years and sex. HLA class I and class II types, where available, came from metadata supplied by the sample provider rather than from assay-based typing.

The immunoSEQ Assay, a bias-controlled multiplex PCR, was used to amplify TCRbeta CDR3 regions from genomic DNA. The paper's processing steps were these. Nucleated cell counts per sample were estimated from amplification of reference gene primers within the assay. Sequence reads were collapsed and filtered to measure the absolute abundance of every unique TCRbeta CDR3 rearrangement. For each sample, productive Simpson clonality was calculated as the square root of Simpson's diversity index over productive rearrangements. Imported from immuneACCESS, the table was reduced by TCRdb to in-frame sequences with V and J called. These copies leave out some clones; in studies compared against another copy, an unresolved V gene accounts for under half, and the cause of the remainder is not known. V, J and clone size are taken as reported in that table, and D and trimming were inferred from the DNA itself. For this sample the table gives some 160,000 clones, of which around 77% were detected only once. 6% to 7.5% of the sample is held by the ten biggest clonotypes.

Each collaborating institution followed its own protocols to collect whole blood in K2EDTA tubes. Collaborator samples were shipped for TCRbeta analysis as frozen whole blood, isolated PBMCs, or DNA extracted from either sample type. General conclusions and limits of the study: The amount of clinical and demographic metadata varied by source and participant and was provided uncurated.

In the case of this clone: This clone's antigen is unknown. The record has no base qualities; no much larger clone is one base away.

Trimming costs V 3 bases and J 4 bases, and their ends lie 13 bases apart. CDR1 and CDR2, per the germline V gene, are MGHRA and YSYEKL. There are 15 amino acids in the CDR3, from cysteine to phenylalanine inclusive. Just CDR3 DNA is preserved here, 45 bases in frame from base 1. This receptor was identified in a man between 65 and 85 years old with active or convalescent COVID-19. The material sequenced was peripheral blood. The sequence is built from TRBV4-1 and TRBJ1-5; the D gene is possibly TRBD1, with 6 bases matching. The CDR3 sequence is CASSQDGQPNQPQHF. Here is the DNA: TGCGCCAGCAGCCAGGATGGACAGCCGAATCAGCCCCAGCATTTT.